The 17 T cell receptor beta chains in this list originate from one sample, sequenced in a study of T cells in narcolepsy. Here immunoSEQ multiplex PCR was the method, and the copy in TCRdb shows in-frame clones only, minus some. This sample has tens of thousands of clones; approximately 85% occur once, and the top ten carry 9.5% to 13%. Sequenced input: memory (CD45RA-) CD4+ T cells from blood. The receptors shown here come from a human donor in good health.

This sequence joins TRBV27 and TRBJ2-7, with no clear D. There are 12 residues in the CDR3. V lost 5 bases and J 3 bases, leaving 8 bases between the germline ends. Germline CDR1 and CDR2: MNHEY and SMNVEV (reference sequence). In DNA form, the CDR3 reads TGTGCCAGCAGTCCAAACTACTACGAGCAGTACTTC. Residues: CASSPNYYEQYF.

The chain carries TRBV6-1 and TRBJ1-1; D may be TRBD1 (6 bases). Trimming stripped 7 bases from V and 4 bases from J, with 16 bases between. Germline CDR1 reads MNHNS; CDR2 reads SASEGT. CDR3 length: 14 amino acids. The CDR3 protein is CASTSSGGGTEAFF. As DNA, the CDR3 is TGTGCCAGCACTTCCTCGGGGGGCGGCACTGAAGCTTTCTTT.

J is TRBJ2-1 and V is TRBV19, with TRBD2 matching over 10 bases. In germline, CDR1 is LNHDA, CDR2 SQIVND (reference sequence). There are 17 residues in the CDR3. J lost 6 bases, V lost 4 bases, and 12 bases had no gene match. CDR3 DNA: TGTGCCAGTAGTAACCTAGCGGGGGACTTCGGACGCAATGAGCAGTTCTTC. Protein product: CASSNLAGDFGRNEQFF.

The V call is TRBV18, the J call TRBJ1-2; tentative D call: TRBD1 (6 bases). The length of the CDR3 is 18 residues. Trimming cost V 2 bases and J 5 bases, with 24 bases left between them. The germline CDR1 and CDR2 sequences are KGHSH and LQKENI. The CDR3 DNA follows: TGTGCCAGCTCACCAACGGGCAGGGGTCCCCAGAAAACTTATGGCTACACCTTC. Its translation is CASSPTGRGPQKTYGYTF.

This clone came up once. This chain joins TRBV7-2 and TRBJ2-1; 14 bases are a match to TRBD2. The V segment lost 2 bases and the J segment 4 bases; nucleotides outside the gene matches: 10. Germline V gene sequence: CDR1 SGHTA, CDR2 FQGNSA. This CDR3 is built from 19 residues. The DNA for the CDR3 is TGTGCCAGCAGCTTAATGCCGACGACTAGCGGGAGGGGGTACAATGAGCAGTTCTTC. This gives the protein CASSLMPTTSGRGYNEQFF.

The chain recombines TRBV19 with TRBJ2-5, with a weak D call TRBD2 (6 bases). Deletions cut 4 bases from V and 1 base from J, with 10 bases between. This CDR3 comprises 14 residues. Germline V gives CDR1 LNHDA, CDR2 SQIVND (reference sequence). CDR3 DNA: TGTGCCAGTAGTAAGGTCGGGGGCCAAGAGACCCAGTACTTC. This sequence encodes CASSKVGGQETQYF.

This clone was found a few times. The chain carries TRBV6-1 and TRBJ2-5; TRBD2 matches at 11 bases. The ends lost 6 bases at V and 2 bases at J; junction bases unmatched: 5. Germline lookup yields CDR1 MNHNS and CDR2 SASEGT. This CDR3 is built from 15 residues. For the CDR3, the DNA is TGTGCCAGCAGAACCACTAGCGGGAGACAAGAGACCCAGTACTTC. Translated, it gives CASRTTSGRQETQYF.

This clone was seen a handful of times. A junction boundary mismatches the germline segment, possibly from a read error. CDR3 region: CASTMPGTSGSFF. The CDR3 coding sequence is TGCGCCAGCACCATGCCAGGGACTAGCGGGTCGTTTTTT. The chain links TRBV10-2 to TRBJ2-3; 12 bases agree with TRBD2. Germline CDR1 reads WSHSY; CDR2 reads SAAADI. This CDR3 is built from 13 residues.

This chain uses TRBV19 with TRBJ1-1, with 9 bases fitting TRBD1. The CDR3 extends over 16 amino acids. With V trimmed by 7 bases and J by 10 bases, 19 bases remained unmatched. Germline-derived CDR1 and CDR2 are LNHDA and SQIVND (reference sequence). The CDR3 DNA reads TGTGCCAGTATTAGAAAAGGAGGGACAGGGATCACGAGAGCTTTCTTT. Protein product: CASIRKGGTGITRAFF.

Concerning this clone: The same CDR3 can be traced to other DNA sequences in this sample. The chain is built from TRBV18 and TRBJ2-7; 10 bases are a match to TRBD2. From germline, CDR1 is KGHSH and CDR2 LQKENI. J lost 7 bases, V lost 2 bases, and 11 bases had no gene match. This CDR3 is 16 amino acids long. CDR3 DNA sequence: TGTGCCAGCTCACCAATCAACGGAGGACTAGCGGAGGAGCAGTACTTC. It is translated as CASSPINGGLAEEQYF.

The V and J genes are TRBV6-1 and TRBJ2-3; 7 nucleotides align to TRBD1. After removal of 6 bases from V and 0 bases from J, the junction contained 6 bases not matched to a gene. The length of the CDR3 is 15 residues. Germline assignment: CDR1 MNHNS and CDR2 SASEGT. The CDR3 is CASRGQATSTDTQYF. CDR3 nucleotides: TGTGCCAGCAGAGGACAGGCCACCAGCACAGATACGCAGTATTTT.

V usage is TRBV10-3 and J usage is TRBJ2-3, with 7 bases identical to TRBD1. With V trimmed by 4 bases and J by 0 bases, 1 base remained unmatched. Germline V CDR1 and CDR2: ENHRY, SYGVKD. This CDR3 region has 14 residues. CDR3 region: CAISGQGSTDTQYF. CDR3 sequence (DNA): TGTGCCATCAGTGGACAGGGAAGCACAGATACGCAGTATTTT.

V usage is TRBV5-4 and J usage is TRBJ2-3; D call uncertain. CDR3 length: 15 residues. Germline V gives CDR1 SGHNT, CDR2 YYREEE (reference sequence). The germline V and J ends were trimmed by 2 bases and 2 bases, with 12 bases remaining between them. CDR3 DNA sequence: TGTGCCAGCAGCTTCCTTCTACAGACCACAGATACGCAGTATTTT. This gives the protein CASSFLLQTTDTQYF.

The chain uses TRBV5-5 and TRBJ2-3; TRBD2 aligns across 9 bases. This CDR3 contains 15 residues. Germline CDR1 and CDR2: SGHKS and YYEKEE (reference sequence). V shed 3 bases, J shed 2 bases, and the junction held 4 bases outside the gene matches. The CDR3 sequence: CASSSLAGATDTQYF. The CDR3 coding sequence is TGTGCCAGCAGCTCCTTAGCGGGAGCCACAGATACGCAGTATTTT.

The V gene is TRBV5-1, the J gene TRBJ2-3, with TRBD2 matching over 9 bases. Germline CDR1 reads SGHRS; CDR2 reads YFSETQ. The CDR3 covers 15 residues. V was clipped by 2 bases and J by 1 base; unmatched bases: 2. The CDR3 DNA reads as TGCGCCAGCAGCTTTAGCGGGAGTGGCACAGATACGCAGTATTTT. Its translation: CASSFSGSGTDTQYF.

The chain employs TRBV15 and TRBJ2-2; 7 nucleotides match TRBD2. J was trimmed by 1 base and V by 2 bases; bases with no gene match: 10. This CDR3 spans 18 amino acids. Germline values: CDR1 LNHNV, CDR2 YYDKDF (reference sequence). The CDR3: CATSRPYGASGNTGELFF. The CDR3 DNA reads as TGTGCCACCAGCAGACCATACGGGGCTAGCGGGAACACCGGGGAGCTGTTTTTT.

In this sample, this clone turned up a few times. The chain has TRBV19 and TRBJ1-4; D is perhaps TRBD1 (6 bases). CDR1 LNHDA and CDR2 SQIVND come from the germline V gene (reference sequence). V lost 0 bases to trimming and J lost 10 bases, with 12 bases between them. CDR3 size: 14 residues. The CDR3 region has the DNA TGTGCCAGTAGTATAGAGGCGGACAGTAGAAAACTGTTTTTT. It encodes CASSIEADSRKLFF.